These 13 T cell receptor beta chains came from one sample sequenced in a study of T cell responses to AZD1222 COVID-19 vaccine. Sequencing used immunoSEQ multiplex PCR; TCRdb keeps in-frame clones, though not all of them. The sample yields more than 90,000 clones, 90% seen once. The sample in question was peripheral blood, obtained on day 0 of AZD1222 vaccination. These receptor sequences come from an adult in good health.

The V and J genes are TRBV21-1 and TRBJ1-2; the table's D call TRBD1 went unverified against the DNA. TRBV21-1 is a pseudogene locus. The length of the CDR3 is 13 residues. Here the CDR3 reads CASSKRRGRGYTF. CDR3 coding DNA: TGTGCCAGCAGCAAACGCAGGGGGCGAGGCTACACCTTC.

The V and J genes are TRBV27 and TRBJ2-7; D gene uncertain. CDR3 length equals 14 residues. Deletions cut 7 bases from V and 3 bases from J, with 16 bases between. The V gene's germline CDR1 is MNHEY and CDR2 SMNVEV (reference sequence). The CDR3 DNA reads TGTGCCAGCAAGTGGGGATCAGGTATCTACGAGCAGTACTTC. Its protein product is CASKWGSGIYEQYF.

The CDR3 spells CASSRGGAYEQYF. The CDR3 DNA reads as TGTGCCAGCAGCCGCGGGGGGGCCTACGAGCAGTACTTC. The chain joins TRBV6-6 to TRBJ2-7, with 9 bases aligning to TRBD2. The CDR3 covers 13 residues. With V trimmed by 6 bases and J by 2 bases, 2 bases remained unmatched. Per germline, CDR1 MNHNY and CDR2 SVGAGI (reference sequence).

With respect to this clone: The junction departs from germline at one end; a sequencing error may be responsible. CDR3 in amino acids: CSVEETQYF. DNA for the CDR3: TGCAGCGTGGAAGAGACCCAGTACTTC. V usage is TRBV29-1 and J usage is TRBJ2-5; D gene ambiguous. The CDR3 has 9 residues. Germline loops: CDR1 SQVTM, CDR2 ANQGSEA. Full variable domain (outside the CDR3, taken from reference TRBV29-1 and TRBJ2-5): SAVISQKPSRDICQRGTSLTIQCQVDSQVTMMFWYRQQPGQSLTLIATANQGSEATYESGFVIDKFPISRPNLTFSTLTVSNMSPEDSSIYLCSVEETQYFGPGTRLLVL.

V and J are TRBV5-4 and TRBJ1-2, with D uncertain. The CDR3 sequence is 13 residues long. V dropped 4 bases and J dropped 2 bases, with 9 bases sitting between them. CDR1 and CDR2 (germline): SGHNT, YYREEE (reference sequence). The CDR3 protein is CASSVDGNYGYTF. The CDR3 DNA reads TGTGCCAGCAGCGTGGACGGGAACTATGGCTACACCTTC.

The chain has TRBV7-2 and TRBJ1-2; maybe TRBD1 (6 bases). This CDR3 is built from 15 residues. V was pared by 1 base and J by 6 bases, with 15 bases between. CDR1 and CDR2 from the germline V gene are SGHTA and FQGNSA. The CDR3 reads CASSLGGAARDGYTF. The DNA for the CDR3 is TGTGCCAGCAGCTTAGGGGGGGCAGCAAGGGATGGCTACACCTTC.

In this sample, this clone turned up a few times. V gene TRBV5-1 combines with J gene TRBJ1-4, with a possible D match to TRBD1 (5 bases). CDR3 length: 14 amino acids. Germline V lookup: CDR1 SGHRS, CDR2 YFSETQ. V shed 2 bases and J shed 6 bases, with 11 bases lying between them. DNA for the CDR3: TGCGCCAGCAGCTTTAATCAGGGTTATGAAAAACTGTTTTTT. Protein: CASSFNQGYEKLFF.

The chain combines TRBV11-2 with TRBJ1-6; no firm D call. Germline lookup yields CDR1 SGHAT and CDR2 FQNNGV. V shed 4 bases and J shed 13 bases, with 11 bases lying between them. CDR3 length equals 12 residues. CDR3 amino acids: CASSYPGGPLHF. The DNA for the CDR3 is TGTGCCAGCAGCTACCCGGGAGGGCCCCTCCACTTT.

This chain connects TRBV25-1 to TRBJ2-2, with D perhaps TRBD1 (5 bases). With 2 bases removed from V and 1 base from J, the gap between germline ends came to 5 bases. The CDR3 has 14 residues. Per the germline V gene, CDR1 is MGHDK and CDR2 is SYGVNS. In DNA, the CDR3 is TGTGCCAGCAGTGAAACAGGGAACACCGGGGAGCTGTTTTTT. Translating gives CASSETGNTGELFF.

This clone was seen only once. The CDR3 DNA is TGTGCCACTTCGAAAGGTAGCGGGGGGGCGGGCACAGATACGCAGTATTTT. This sequence encodes CATSKGSGGAGTDTQYF. The genes are TRBV19 and TRBJ2-3, with 11 bases lining up with TRBD2. Trimming at V came to 10 bases and at J to 1 base, leaving 13 bases not matched to a gene. Germline CDR1 LNHDA, CDR2 SQIVND (reference sequence). The CDR3 has 17 residues.

The V gene is TRBV5-1, the J gene TRBJ2-2; 7 positions agree with TRBD1. From germline, CDR1 is SGHRS and CDR2 YFSETQ. The CDR3 is 13 residues long. Trimming at V came to 5 bases and at J to 6 bases, leaving 4 bases not matched to a gene. CDR3 amino acids: CASRPGQSGELFF. As DNA, the CDR3 is TGCGCCAGCAGACCGGGACAGTCCGGGGAGCTGTTTTTT.

The genes are TRBV28 and TRBJ1-6, with 7 nucleotides matching TRBD1. The CDR3 totals 15 residues. Germline loops: CDR1 MDHEN, CDR2 SYDVKM. V dropped 6 bases and J dropped 2; count of bases not matched to a gene: 4. In nucleotides, the CDR3 is TGTGCCAGCAGCAGGGACAGCACCTATAATTCACCCCTCCACTTT. It specifies CASSRDSTYNSPLHF.

The chain employs TRBV5-6 and TRBJ1-3; a possible D gene is TRBD1 (5 bases). In germline, CDR1 is SGHDT, CDR2 YYEEEE. This CDR3 has 14 amino acids. V was pared by 1 base and J by 3 bases, with 8 bases between. The CDR3 spells CASSLRGVGNTIYF. CDR3 sequence (DNA): TGTGCCAGCAGCTTGCGGGGGGTTGGAAACACCATATATTTT.